This TCR beta chain was sequenced during a study of blood T cells in healthy people across ages. Points from the study as a whole: A conclusive naive versus antigen-experienced comparison was prevented by the unsorted PBMCs.

CDR3 length: 13 amino acids. In germline, CDR1 is SQVTM, CDR2 ANQGSEA. Through a sample-barcoded 5' primer and a J-beta primer mix, a second PCR was run for roughly 6 to 12 cycles. TCRdb ran MiXCR on the 5' RACE reads and lists one entry per CDR3 protein. This table holds around 1,100,000 distinct CDR3 sequences, roughly two fifths found once. They isolated at least 7 million PBMCs from each sample. As concerns this clonotype: Its antigen is unidentified. A junction boundary mismatches the germline segment, possibly from a read error.

Sequencing input: blood. The sequence derives from a man between 18 and 35 years old in good health. This chain uses TRBV29-1 with TRBJ1-2; D call uncertain. The CDR3 DNA sequence: TGCAGCGTTGAAGCGTCCAGCCTTGAGGGCTGCACCTTC. Protein product: CSVEASSLEGCTF.